The clone carrying this TCR beta chain was observed a single time. Its antigen remains unknown. The CDR3 consists of 17 residues. V lost 3 bases to trimming and J lost 3 bases, with 19 bases between them. CDR1 and CDR2 (germline): KGHSH, LQKENI. These archived tumors were resected from patients never given neoadjuvant therapy beforehand. This sample is part of a study of CXCR4 blockade with PD-1 therapy in pancreatic cancer. General study results and limits: More frequent amino acid clones had more nucleotide rearrangements, suggesting convergent selection.

Sequenced by immunoSEQ multiplex PCR; TCRdb stores in-frame clones only, minus some. The sample yields about 17,000 clones, over 60% seen once. The sample was tumor tissue. The V gene is TRBV18, the J gene TRBJ2-3; D is possibly TRBD2 (5 bases). The clonotype comes from a human donor with pancreatic ductal adenocarcinoma. The CDR3 protein is CASSPEYRARGTDTQYF. For the CDR3, the DNA is TGTGCCAGCTCACCGGAGTACCGGGCTAGAGGGACAGATACGCAGTATTTT.